This T cell receptor beta chain is from a study of blood T cell repertoires in COVID-19. Study-level background: Acute and convalescent COVID-19 samples came from the United States, Italy and Spain. PBMCs, B-cell-depleted T cells, or T cells were the source of the cDNA or gDNA that made up the material.

As originally analysed: Estimation of nucleated cell counts relied on the amplification of reference gene primers. This table comes from immunoSEQ multiplex PCR, and its TCRdb copy is limited to in-frame clones, with some not included. V, J and clone size are those of that table, while D and trimming were read from the DNA. The data show 250,000 to 400,000 clones, 70% to 90% seen once. The CDR3 is 21 amino acids. The V gene end was trimmed by 3 bases and the J gene end by 0 bases; junction bases not matched to a gene: 13. Germline CDR1 LGHNA, CDR2 YNFKEQ. Seattle cases were enrolled at active infection and followed longitudinally.

The sequencing sample was made of peripheral blood. This chain joins TRBV4-2 and TRBJ2-6, with TRBD2 identical over 11 bases. The sequence was collected from a woman aged 30 to 39 with COVID-19, enrolled during active disease. The CDR3 protein is CASSQGIRLAGRISGANVLTF. The DNA of the CDR3 is TGTGCCAGCAGCCAGGGTATAAGACTAGCGGGGAGAATCTCTGGGGCCAACGTCCTGACTTTC.